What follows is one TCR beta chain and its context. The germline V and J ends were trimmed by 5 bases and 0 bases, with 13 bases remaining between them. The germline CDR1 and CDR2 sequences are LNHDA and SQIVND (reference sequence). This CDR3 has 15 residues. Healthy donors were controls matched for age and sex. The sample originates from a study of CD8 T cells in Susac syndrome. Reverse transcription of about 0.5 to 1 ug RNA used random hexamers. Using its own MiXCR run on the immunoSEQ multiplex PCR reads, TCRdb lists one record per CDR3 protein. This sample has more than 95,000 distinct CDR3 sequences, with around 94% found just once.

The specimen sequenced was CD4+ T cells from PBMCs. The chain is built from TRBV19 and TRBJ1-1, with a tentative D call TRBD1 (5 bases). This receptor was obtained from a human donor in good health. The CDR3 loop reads CASSDPGRLNTEAFF. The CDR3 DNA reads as TGTGCCAGTAGTGACCCGGGACGTCTGAACACTGAAGCTTTCTTT.